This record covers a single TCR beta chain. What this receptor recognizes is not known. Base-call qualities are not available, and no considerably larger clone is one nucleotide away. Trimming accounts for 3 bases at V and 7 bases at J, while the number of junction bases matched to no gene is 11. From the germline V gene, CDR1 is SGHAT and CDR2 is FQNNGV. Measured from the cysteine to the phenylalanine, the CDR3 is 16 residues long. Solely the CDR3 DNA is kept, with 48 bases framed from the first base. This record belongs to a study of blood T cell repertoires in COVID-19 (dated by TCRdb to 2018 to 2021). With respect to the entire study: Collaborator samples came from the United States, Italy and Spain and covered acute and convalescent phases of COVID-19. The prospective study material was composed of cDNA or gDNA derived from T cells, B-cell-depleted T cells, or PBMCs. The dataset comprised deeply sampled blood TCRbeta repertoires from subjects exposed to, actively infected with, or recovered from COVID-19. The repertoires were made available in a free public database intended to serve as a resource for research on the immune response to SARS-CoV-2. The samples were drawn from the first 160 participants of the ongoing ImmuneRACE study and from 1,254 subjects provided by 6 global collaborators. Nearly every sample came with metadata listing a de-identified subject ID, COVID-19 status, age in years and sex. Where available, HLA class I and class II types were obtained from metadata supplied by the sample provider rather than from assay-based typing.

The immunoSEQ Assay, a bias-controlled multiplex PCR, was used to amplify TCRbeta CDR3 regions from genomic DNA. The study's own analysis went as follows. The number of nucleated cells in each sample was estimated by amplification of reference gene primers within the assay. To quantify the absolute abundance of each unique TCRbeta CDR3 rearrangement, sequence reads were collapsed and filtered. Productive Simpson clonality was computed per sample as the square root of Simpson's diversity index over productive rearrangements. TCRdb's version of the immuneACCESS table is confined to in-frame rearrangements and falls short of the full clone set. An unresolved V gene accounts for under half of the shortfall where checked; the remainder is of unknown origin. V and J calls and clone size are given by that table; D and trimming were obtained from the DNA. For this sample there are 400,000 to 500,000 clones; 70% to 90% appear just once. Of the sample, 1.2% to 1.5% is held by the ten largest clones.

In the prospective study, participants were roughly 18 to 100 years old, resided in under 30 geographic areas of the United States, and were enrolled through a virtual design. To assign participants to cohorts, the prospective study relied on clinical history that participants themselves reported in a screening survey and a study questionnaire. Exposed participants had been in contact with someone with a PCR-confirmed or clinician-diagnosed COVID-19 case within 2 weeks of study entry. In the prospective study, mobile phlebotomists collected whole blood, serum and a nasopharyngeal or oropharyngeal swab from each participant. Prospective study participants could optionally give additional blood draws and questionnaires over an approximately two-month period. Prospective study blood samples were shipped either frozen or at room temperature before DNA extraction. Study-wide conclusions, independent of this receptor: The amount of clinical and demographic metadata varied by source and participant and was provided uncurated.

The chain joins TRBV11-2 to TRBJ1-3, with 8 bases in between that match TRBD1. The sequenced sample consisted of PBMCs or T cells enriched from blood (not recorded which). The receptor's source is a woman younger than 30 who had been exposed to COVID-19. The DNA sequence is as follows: TGTGCCAGCAGCTTGTCAGGGGGCATTTCCGTTAACACCATATATTTT. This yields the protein CASSLSGGISVNTIYF.